This TCR beta chain was documented in a study of blood T cell repertoires in COVID-19. Overall study context: The study drew acute and convalescent COVID-19 samples from the United States, Italy and Spain. T cells, B-cell-depleted T cells, or PBMCs supplied cDNA or gDNA.

Germline V gives CDR1 SEHNR, CDR2 FQNEAQ (reference sequence). Trimming left V 6 bases short and J 8 bases short, with 13 bases between. The CDR3 runs 13 residues. As originally analysed: Researchers report that nucleated cell counts were estimated from reference gene primer amplification. Clones were read by immunoSEQ multiplex PCR, and TCRdb kept only the in-frame ones, dropping some. Clonal size and the V and J genes are those of that table, whereas D and trimming came from the DNA. This table holds roughly 90,000 clones, approximately 85% found once. The specimen was peripheral blood. This chain connects TRBV7-9 to TRBJ2-2; maybe TRBD2 (5 bases). This receptor was taken from a human donor in a cohort sampled during active COVID-19. CDR3 residues: CASRGSGQGELFF. CDR3 in DNA: TGTGCCAGCAGGGGGAGCGGTCAAGGGGAGCTGTTTTTT.